This T cell receptor (beta chain) is drawn from a study of naive and memory T cell subsets. CDR1 and CDR2 (germline): SQVTM, ANQGSEA. The CDR3 runs to 13 residues. The V and J ends lost 5 bases and 3 bases, in that order; junction bases with no gene match: 6. This clonotype has a count of ten or more. Amplification of ligated cDNA took four PCR rounds with SP2 and nested alpha and beta constant primers. Reverse transcription of blood and skin TCR RNA was primed at alpha and beta constant regions. TCRdb itself ran the 5' RACE reads through MiXCR, one entry per CDR3 protein. The table records roughly 56,000 distinct CDR3 sequences, about 7% of them present only once. The library had UMIs added by 3' ligation of an oligonucleotide to TCR cDNA.

The clonotype was recovered from a male donor in good health. This rearrangement joins TRBV29-1 to TRBJ2-5, with 7 nucleotides matching TRBD1. For the CDR3, the DNA is TGCAGCGTTCAGCCCGGGACAGAAGAGACCCAGTACTTC. Protein: CSVQPGTEETQYF.